These 14 T cell receptor beta chains were sequenced from one sample in a study of shared clonotypes between healthy human individuals. Data came from immunoSEQ multiplex PCR; TCRdb stores just in-frame clones and leaves some out. This sample has 2,100,000 or so clones, with nearly 97% found just once. The sample consisted of naive CD4+ T cells sorted from blood. Noted subset: CD45RA+ positively selected. All receptors come from a man aged 18 to 29 in good health.

The V call is TRBV2, the J call TRBJ2-7, with 8 bases matching TRBD1. This CDR3 has 14 residues. V was clipped by 5 bases and J by 3 bases; unmatched bases: 6. The germline CDR1 and CDR2 sequences are SNHLY and FYNNEI. The CDR3 reads CASSTGTGVYEQYF. CDR3 DNA sequence: TGTGCCAGCAGTACCGGGACAGGAGTCTACGAGCAGTACTTC.

This chain joins TRBV5-1 and TRBJ2-5; 8 bases map to TRBD1. The CDR3 is 17 residues long. Losses at the gene ends were 0 bases for V and 1 base for J; bases not matched to a gene: 8. Per germline, CDR1 SGHRS and CDR2 YFSETQ. The CDR3 region has the DNA TGCGCCAGCAGCTTGGTCCCTTCAGGGACAGGCCAAGAGACCCAGTACTTC. It yields the protein CASSLVPSGTGQETQYF.

The J gene is TRBJ1-5, the V gene TRBV5-6; D is undetermined. CDR3 length: 15 residues. Trimming stripped 1 base from V and 5 bases from J, with 13 bases between. Germline assignment: CDR1 SGHDT and CDR2 YYEEEE. CDR3 loop: CASSLRNYQHQPQHF. DNA of the CDR3: TGTGCCAGCAGCTTGCGTAACTACCAACATCAGCCCCAGCATTTT.

The genes are TRBV5-1 and TRBJ2-7; D is undetermined. The V end lost 1 base, the J end lost 4 bases, and 15 bases lay between the germline ends. This CDR3 comprises 15 residues. The germline gives CDR1 SGHRS, CDR2 YFSETQ. The CDR3 spells CASSLSGILGYEQYF. CDR3 sequence (DNA): TGCGCCAGCAGCTTGTCGGGTATACTCGGGTACGAGCAGTACTTC.

The chain couples TRBV5-1 to TRBJ2-6; possible D gene TRBD1, 5 bases. This CDR3 comprises 14 residues. The ends were cut back, 3 bases at V and 4 bases at J, with 8 bases in the middle. Germline values: CDR1 SGHRS, CDR2 YFSETQ. Here the CDR3 reads CASSSRTGANVLTF. The CDR3 bases are TGCGCCAGCAGCTCACGGACAGGGGCCAACGTCCTGACTTTC.

The CDR3 region has the DNA TGCAGTGCTGCGGCTGGAAACACCATATATTTT. It encodes CSAAAGNTIYF. The V gene is TRBV20-1, the J gene TRBJ1-3; D not certain. The CDR3 has 11 amino acids. Germline V gene sequence: CDR1 DFQATT, CDR2 SNEGSKA (reference sequence). V was clipped by 5 bases and J by 2 bases, with 4 bases between them.

J is TRBJ2-7 and V is TRBV6-6, with D perhaps given as TRBD1 or TRBD2 (5 bases each). From germline, CDR1 is MNHNY and CDR2 SVGAGI (reference sequence). The V end lost 0 bases, the J end lost 5 bases, and 14 bases lay between the germline ends. The CDR3 covers 15 residues. In nucleotides, the CDR3 is TGTGCCAGCAGTTACTCTTGGGACGTCGCAAACGAGCAGTACTTC. It is translated as CASSYSWDVANEQYF.

V and J are TRBV7-2 and TRBJ2-1; TRBD2 aligns across 15 bases. Germline assignment: CDR1 SGHTA and CDR2 FQGNSA. This CDR3 has 16 residues. V gave up 5 bases and J gave up 7 bases; unmatched junction bases: 6. The CDR3 nucleotides read TGTGCCAGCAGCCCGGGACTAGCGGGAGGTTGGAATGAGCAGTTCTTC. The encoded protein is CASSPGLAGGWNEQFF. Variable domain in full (rest from reference TRBV7-2 and TRBJ2-1): GAGVSQSPSNKVTEKGKDVELRCDPISGHTALYWYRQSLGQGLEFLIYFQGNSAPDKSGLPSDRFSAERTGGSVSTLTIQRTQQEDSAVYLCASSPGLAGGWNEQFFGPGTRLTVL.

In its sample, this clone was seen once. This rearrangement joins TRBV2 to TRBJ2-5; tentative D call: TRBD1 (6 bases). The CDR3 is 14 amino acids. From germline, CDR1 is SNHLY and CDR2 FYNNEI. V shed 9 bases and J shed 5 bases, with 19 bases lying between them. Here the CDR3 reads CASIQGPLLETQYF. The CDR3 region has the DNA TGTGCCAGTATACAGGGACCCCTTTTGGAGACCCAGTACTTC.

This clone appeared a single time. V is TRBV2 and J is TRBJ1-1; possibly TRBD1 for D (5 bases). The V end lost 6 bases, the J end lost 4 bases, and 24 bases lay between the germline ends. Germline CDR1 reads SNHLY; CDR2 reads FYNNEI. This CDR3 has 17 amino acids. The chain's CDR3 is CASRDSQRSGVGTEAFF. The CDR3 nucleotides read TGTGCCAGCAGAGACTCCCAGCGGTCGGGGGTGGGCACTGAAGCTTTCTTT. The full variable domain, in which reference TRBV2 and TRBJ1-1 provide the parts outside the CDR3, is EPEVTQTPSHQVTQMGQEVILRCVPISNHLYFYWYRQILGQKVEFLVSFYNNEISEKSEIFDDQFSVERPDGSNFTLKIRSTKLEDSAMYFCASRDSQRSGVGTEAFFGQGTRLTVV.

The V call is TRBV7-2, the J call TRBJ2-7; 10 nucleotides line up with TRBD2. This CDR3 has 17 amino acids. J was trimmed by 2 bases and V by 1 base; bases with no gene match: 8. Germline CDR1 reads SGHTA; CDR2 reads FQGNSA. CDR3 in amino acids: CASSLVETAGGPYEQYF. CDR3 coding DNA: TGTGCCAGCAGCTTAGTGGAGACAGCGGGAGGGCCCTACGAGCAGTACTTC. Variable domain in full (rest from reference TRBV7-2 and TRBJ2-7): GAGVSQSPSNKVTEKGKDVELRCDPISGHTALYWYRQSLGQGLEFLIYFQGNSAPDKSGLPSDRFSAERTGGSVSTLTIQRTQQEDSAVYLCASSLVETAGGPYEQYFGPGTRLTVT.

The chain is built from TRBV28 and TRBJ1-2; D is ambiguous. The V gene's germline CDR1 is MDHEN and CDR2 SYDVKM. The CDR3 contains 12 residues. The V gene lost 4 bases and the J gene lost 4 bases, with 7 bases spanning the gap. The CDR3 reads CASSSPFYGYTF. For the CDR3, the DNA is TGTGCCAGCAGTTCTCCATTCTATGGCTACACCTTC.

This clone has more than one count but fewer than ten. This chain joins TRBV2 and TRBJ1-5; D remains unclear. Germline lookup yields CDR1 SNHLY and CDR2 FYNNEI. The CDR3 runs to 14 residues. Trimming pared 4 bases from V and 3 bases from J, leaving 10 bases between. CDR3 coding DNA: TGTGCCAGCAGTGGGGAACAGATCAATCAGCCCCAGCATTTT. As protein: CASSGEQINQPQHF.

V and J are TRBV27 and TRBJ2-5; 7 bases match TRBD1. Germline CDR1 MNHEY, CDR2 SMNVEV (reference sequence). After removal of 5 bases from V and 5 bases from J, the junction contained 8 bases not matched to a gene. The CDR3 sequence is 14 residues long. The CDR3 protein is CASSPSGGSETQYF. The CDR3 nucleotides are TGTGCCAGCAGTCCATCAGGGGGTTCGGAGACCCAGTACTTC.